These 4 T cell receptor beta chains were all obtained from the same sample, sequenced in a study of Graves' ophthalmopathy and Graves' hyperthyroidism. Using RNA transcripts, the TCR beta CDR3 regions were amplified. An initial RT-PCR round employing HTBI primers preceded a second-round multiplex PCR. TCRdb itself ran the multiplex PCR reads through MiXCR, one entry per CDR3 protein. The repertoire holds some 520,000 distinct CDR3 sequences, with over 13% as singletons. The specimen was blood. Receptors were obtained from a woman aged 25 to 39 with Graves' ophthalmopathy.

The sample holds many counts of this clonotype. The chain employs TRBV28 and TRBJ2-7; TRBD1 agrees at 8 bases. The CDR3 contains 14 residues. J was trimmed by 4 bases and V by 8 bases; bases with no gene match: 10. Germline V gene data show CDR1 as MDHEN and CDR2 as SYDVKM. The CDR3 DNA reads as TGTGCCAGCCAGAACCGGGACAGGCTGTACGAGCAGTACTTC. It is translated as CASQNRDRLYEQYF.

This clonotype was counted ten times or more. CDR3 sequence reads: CATSRRAGSTGNTIYF. For the CDR3, the DNA is TGTGCCACCAGCAGGCGTGCGGGCAGCACTGGAAACACCATATATTTT. V and J are TRBV15 and TRBJ1-3; no reliable D call. Trimming pared 3 bases from V and 2 bases from J, leaving 14 bases between. The length of the CDR3 is 16 residues. Germline V CDR1 and CDR2: LNHNV, YYDKDF (reference sequence). Drawing the rest from reference TRBV15 and TRBJ1-3, the complete variable domain is DAMVIQNPRYQVTQFGKPVTLSCSQTLNHNVMYWYQQKSSQAPKLLFHYYDKDFNNEADTPDNFQSRRPNTSFCFLDIRSPGLGDTAMYLCATSRRAGSTGNTIYFGEGSWLTVV.

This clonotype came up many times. Here the CDR3 reads CASSLYFPSETIYF. In DNA, the CDR3 is TGTGCCAGCAGTTTATATTTCCCCTCCGAAACCATATATTTT. The chain has TRBV28 and TRBJ1-3; no clear D gene. CDR3 length equals 14 residues. Trimming removed 1 base at V and 10 bases at J, with 14 bases between. Germline V lookup: CDR1 MDHEN, CDR2 SYDVKM. The whole variable domain, filled in from reference TRBV28 and TRBJ1-3, reads DVKVTQSSRYLVKRTGEKVFLECVQDMDHENMFWYRQDPGLGLRLIYFSYDVKMKEKGDIPEGYSVSREKKERFSLILESASTNQTSMYLCASSLYFPSETIYFGEGSWLTVV.

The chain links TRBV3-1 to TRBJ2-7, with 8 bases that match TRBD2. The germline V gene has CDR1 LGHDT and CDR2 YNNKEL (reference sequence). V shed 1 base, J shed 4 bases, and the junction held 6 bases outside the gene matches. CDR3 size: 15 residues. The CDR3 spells CASSQGQASGYEQYF. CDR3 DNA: TGTGCCAGCAGCCAAGGTCAGGCTAGCGGGTACGAGCAGTACTTC.